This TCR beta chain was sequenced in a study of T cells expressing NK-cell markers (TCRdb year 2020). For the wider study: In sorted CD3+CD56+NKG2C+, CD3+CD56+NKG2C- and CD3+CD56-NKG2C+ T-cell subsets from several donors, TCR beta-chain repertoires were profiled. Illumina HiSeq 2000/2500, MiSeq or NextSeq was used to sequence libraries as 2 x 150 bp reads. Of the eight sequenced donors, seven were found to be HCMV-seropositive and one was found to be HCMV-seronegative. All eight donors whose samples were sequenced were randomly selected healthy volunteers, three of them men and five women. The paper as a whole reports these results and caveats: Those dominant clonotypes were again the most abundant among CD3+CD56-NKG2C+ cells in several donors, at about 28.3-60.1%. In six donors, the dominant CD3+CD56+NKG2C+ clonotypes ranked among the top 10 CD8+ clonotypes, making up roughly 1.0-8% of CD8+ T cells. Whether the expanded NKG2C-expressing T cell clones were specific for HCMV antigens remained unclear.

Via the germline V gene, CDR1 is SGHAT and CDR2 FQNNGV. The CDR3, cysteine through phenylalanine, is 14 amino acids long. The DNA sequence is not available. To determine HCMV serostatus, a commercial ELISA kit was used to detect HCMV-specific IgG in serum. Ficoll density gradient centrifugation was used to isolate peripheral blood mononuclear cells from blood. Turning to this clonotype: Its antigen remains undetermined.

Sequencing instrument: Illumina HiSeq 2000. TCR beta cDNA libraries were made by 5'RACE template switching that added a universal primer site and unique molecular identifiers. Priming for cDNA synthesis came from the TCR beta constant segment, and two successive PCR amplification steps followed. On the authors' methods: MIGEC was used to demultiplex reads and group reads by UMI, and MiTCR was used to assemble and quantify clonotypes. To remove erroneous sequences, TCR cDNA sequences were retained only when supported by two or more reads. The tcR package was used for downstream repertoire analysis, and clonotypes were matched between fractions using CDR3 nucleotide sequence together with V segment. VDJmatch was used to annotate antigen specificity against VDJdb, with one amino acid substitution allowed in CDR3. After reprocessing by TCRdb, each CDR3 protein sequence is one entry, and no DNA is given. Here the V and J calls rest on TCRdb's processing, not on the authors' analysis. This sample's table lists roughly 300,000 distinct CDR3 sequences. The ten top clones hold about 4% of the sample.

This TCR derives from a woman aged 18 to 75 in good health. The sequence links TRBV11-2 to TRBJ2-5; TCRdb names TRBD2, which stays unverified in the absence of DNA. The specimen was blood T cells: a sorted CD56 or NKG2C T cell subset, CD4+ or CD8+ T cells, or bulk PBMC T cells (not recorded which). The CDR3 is CASSRQGLGETQYF. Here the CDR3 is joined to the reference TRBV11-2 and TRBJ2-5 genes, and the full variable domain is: EAGVAQSPRYKIIEKRQSVAFWCNPISGHATLYWYQQILGQGPKLLIQFQNNGVVDDSQLPKDRFSAERLKGVDSTLKIQPAKLEDSAVYLCASSRQGLGETQYFGPGTRLLVL.